A single sample is the source of the 14 T cell receptor beta chains below, sequenced in a study of tumor and adjacent non-tumor tissue in lung cancer. A modified ARM-PCR protocol with three rounds of nested PCR amplified TCRbeta. A single record per CDR3 protein comes from TCRdb applying MiXCR to the multiplex PCR reads. Of 44,000 or so distinct CDR3 sequences in the sample, 60% to 65% were seen once. This sample's RNA came from whole unsorted tissue. Distant lung tissue was collected more than 3 cm away from the tumor edge. Material: distant non-tumor lung tissue. The receptor source for this set is a woman aged 35 to 49 with non-small cell lung cancer.

This clonotype was recorded only once. V is TRBV25-1 and J is TRBJ2-1, with D possibly being TRBD2 (6 bases). The CDR3 has 16 amino acids. Germline loops: CDR1 MGHDK, CDR2 SYGVNS. The CDR3 reads CASAPMTGGSYNEQFF. As DNA, the CDR3 is TGTGCTAGCGCGCCCATGACCGGAGGGTCCTACAATGAGCAGTTCTTC.

The chain couples TRBV5-8 to TRBJ2-7; TRBD1 might be the D (5 bases). The CDR3 length is 11 residues. Germline V CDR1 and CDR2: SGHTS, YDEGEE. V gave up 10 bases and J gave up 6 bases, with 14 bases separating them. The CDR3 DNA reads as TGTGCCTCTAGGGGTTACTGCGAGCAGTACTTC. Protein sequence: CASRGYCEQYF.

Notes on this clonotype: A clone one base away is much larger, so this may be a read error. The chain carries TRBV13 and TRBJ2-7; TRBD2 aligns across 7 bases. The CDR3 consists of 14 residues. CDR1 PRHDT and CDR2 FYEKMQ come from the germline V gene (reference sequence). This CDR3 reads CASCLGRVLSEQYF. The DNA for the CDR3 is TGTGCCAGCTGCTTAGGGAGGGTTTTGTCCGAGCAGTACTTC.

About this clonotype: This may come from a read error, since a much larger clone is one base off. This sequence joins TRBV11-2 and TRBJ2-1; D perhaps matches TRBD2 (7 bases). From germline, CDR1 is SGHAT and CDR2 FQNNGV. This CDR3 spans 15 amino acids. V lost 1 base to trimming and J lost 6 bases, with 13 bases between them. DNA of the CDR3: TGTGCCAGCAGCTTAGGAGGGGGGGGGTGCAATGAGCAGTTCTTC. Encoded protein: CASSLGGGGCNEQFF.

The V gene is TRBV24-1, the J gene TRBJ2-2, with TRBD1 matching 7 bases. V was clipped by 4 bases and J by 7 bases; unmatched bases: 5. This CDR3 region has 14 residues. Germline V lookup: CDR1 KGHDR, CDR2 SFDVKD. The CDR3 here is CATSEFWDSGELFF. CDR3 DNA sequence: TGTGCCACCAGTGAGTTCTGGGACAGCGGGGAGCTGTTTTTT.

The chain links TRBV12-3 or TRBV12-4 to TRBJ1-6, with D possibly TRBD1 on 5 matching bases. Trimming cost V 6 bases and J 9 bases, with 21 bases left between them. The CDR3 is made up of 16 amino acids. The CDR3 nucleotides are TGTGCCAGCAGACTCGATAGGGGCAAGACTAGTTCACCCCTCCACTTT. Amino acids: CASRLDRGKTSSPLHF.

This clonotype was seen ten or more times. The chain recombines TRBV10-3 with TRBJ2-5; 7 bases match TRBD1. V shed 2 bases and J 0 bases; nucleotides not matched to a gene: 3. The CDR3 has 15 amino acids. Germline lookup yields CDR1 ENHRY and CDR2 SYGVKD. The chain's CDR3 is CAISEEGAYQETQYF. For the CDR3, the DNA is TGTGCCATCAGTGAGGAGGGGGCGTACCAAGAGACCCAGTACTTC.

Comments on this clonotype: This may arise from a read error, as a much more abundant clone is one base away. The chain has TRBV7-9 and TRBJ2-7; 7 bases match TRBD2. Trimming cost V 3 bases and J 6 bases; bases outside gene matches: 8. The CDR3 has 14 amino acids. Germline CDR1 SEHNR, CDR2 FQNEAQ (reference sequence). The CDR3 DNA reads TGTGCCAGCAGCTTCGCGGGAGACTGGGGCGAGCAGTACTTC. It codes for CASSFAGDWGEQYF. The whole variable domain, remainder taken from reference TRBV7-9 and TRBJ2-7, is DTGVSQNPRHKITKRGQNVTFRCDPISEHNRLYWYRQTLGQGPEFLTYFQNEAQLEKSRLLSDRFSAERPKGSFSTLEIQRTEQGDSAMYLCASSFAGDWGEQYFGPGTRLTVT.

V is TRBV4-1 and J is TRBJ2-5; D not resolved. Germline V gives CDR1 MGHRA, CDR2 YSYEKL. Trimming left V 0 bases short and J 5 bases short, with 10 bases between. The CDR3 runs 14 residues. CDR3 nucleotides: TGCGCCAGCAGCCAAGATCGACGGGCCGAGACCCAGTACTTC. As protein: CASSQDRRAETQYF.

This clonotype came up a few times. The chain is built from TRBV7-3 and TRBJ2-2, with TRBD2 identical over 8 bases. Per germline, CDR1 SGHTA and CDR2 FQGTGA. This CDR3 is 16 amino acids long. The ends lost 3 bases at V and 4 bases at J; junction bases unmatched: 7. CDR3 sequence (DNA): TGTGCCAGCAGCTTTAGCGGGACCACGGGCACCGGGGAGCTGTTTTTT. It yields the protein CASSFSGTTGTGELFF.

The chain combines TRBV4-1 with TRBJ2-1, with 12 positions matching TRBD2. Germline-derived CDR1 and CDR2 are MGHRA and YSYEKL. With V trimmed by 0 bases and J by 9 bases, 21 bases remained unmatched. CDR3 length equals 21 residues. The CDR3 loop reads CASSQEFGGVLAGGPTGEQFF. CDR3 in DNA: TGCGCCAGCAGCCAAGAGTTTGGGGGTGTGCTAGCGGGGGGGCCGACAGGTGAGCAGTTCTTC.

At least ten counts were recorded for this clonotype. The J gene is TRBJ2-1, the V gene TRBV19; the match to TRBD1 covers 9 bases. Per germline, CDR1 LNHDA and CDR2 SQIVND (reference sequence). The CDR3 covers 15 residues. V gave up 5 bases and J gave up 6 bases; unmatched junction bases: 8. CDR3 in DNA: TGTGCCAGTAGTGTCCGGGACAGGGCAGGCAATGAGCAGTTCTTC. Translating it yields CASSVRDRAGNEQFF. Looking up the rest from reference TRBV19 and TRBJ2-1 gives the full variable domain: DGGITQSPKYLFRKEGQNVTLSCEQNLNHDAMYWYRQDPGQGLRLIYYSQIVNDFQKGDIAEGYSVSREKKESFPLTVTSAQKNPTAFYLCASSVRDRAGNEQFFGPGTRLTVL.

A note on this clonotype: One end of the junction is discordant with germline, which a read error may explain. The chain employs TRBV11-1 and TRBJ2-1; D not resolved. Germline CDR1 SGHAT, CDR2 FQDESV (reference sequence). The CDR3 sequence is 12 residues long. CDR3 sequence (DNA): TGTGCCAGCAGCTACCTTTCCTGGGCCCAGTCCTTC. This gives the protein CASSYLSWAQSF.

This clonotype came up many times. The chain couples TRBV12-3 or TRBV12-4 to TRBJ1-1, with a weak D call TRBD1 (5 bases). The V and J ends lost 6 bases and 5 bases respectively, with 22 bases between them. The CDR3 is made up of 16 amino acids. In nucleotides, the CDR3 is TGTGCCAGCAGGGGCGGGGCCCGTGCGGGGAGGACTGAAGCTTTCTTT. Its translation is CASRGGARAGRTEAFF.